A single sample is the source of the 21 T cell receptor beta chains below, sequenced in a study of CD8 T cells in ankylosing spondylitis. Their specific antigens are unknown. A single record per CDR3 protein comes from TCRdb applying MiXCR to the 5' RACE reads. In the table there are under 850,000 distinct CDR3 sequences, around 20% of which are singletons. Regarding the study as a whole: A motif of eight highly homologous TCR beta variants was seen as apparently characteristic of ankylosing spondylitis blood.

Sequenced input: blood, either unsorted or a sorted T cell fraction (not recorded which). The receptor set was obtained from a male donor with ankylosing spondylitis.

Comment on this clonotype: At one of its ends the junction is not consistent with the germline gene, which may arise from a read error. The chain couples TRBV7-7 to TRBJ2-2; TRBD2 matches at 10 bases. Looked up from germline, CDR1 is SSHAT and CDR2 is FNYEAQ (reference sequence). The CDR3 covers 17 residues. CDR3 bases: TGTGCTAGCAGGGATAGCGGGGGGCCACGTGGCACCGGGGAGCTGTTTTTT. It encodes CASRDSGGPRGTGELFF. The variable domain in full, completed from reference TRBV7-7 and TRBJ2-2, reads GAGVSQSPRYKVTKRGQDVTLRCDPISSHATLYWYQQALGQGPEFLTYFNYEAQPDKSGLPSDRFSAERPEGSISTLTIQRTEQRDSAMYRCASRDSGGPRGTGELFFGEGSRLTVL.

This sequence joins TRBV5-1 and TRBJ2-2; 11 bases match TRBD2. The CDR3 runs to 16 residues. The germline V gene encodes CDR1 SGHRS and CDR2 YFSETQ. V dropped 4 bases and J dropped 2; count of bases not matched to a gene: 4. The CDR3 here is CASSTSGGLNTGELFF. The CDR3 coding sequence is TGCGCCAGCAGCACTAGCGGGGGACTCAACACCGGGGAGCTGTTTTTT. The whole variable domain, filled in from reference TRBV5-1 and TRBJ2-2, reads KAGVTQTPRYLIKTRGQQVTLSCSPISGHRSVSWYQQTPGQGLQFLFEYFSETQRNKGNFPGRFSGRQFSNSRSEMNVSTLELGDSALYLCASSTSGGLNTGELFFGEGSRLTVL.

The rearrangement uses TRBV29-1 and TRBJ1-2, with D hard to call. With 0 bases removed from V and 4 bases from J, the gap between germline ends came to 24 bases. The germline V gene encodes CDR1 SQVTM and CDR2 ANQGSEA. This CDR3 has 18 residues. CDR3 in DNA: TGCAGCGTTGAAGAAAGAGGTTCGGGTTCGTCAGGAGCCTATGGCTACACCTTC. It codes for CSVEERGSGSSGAYGYTF. The complete variable domain, with remaining parts taken from reference TRBV29-1 and TRBJ1-2, reads SAVISQKPSRDICQRGTSLTIQCQVDSQVTMMFWYRQQPGQSLTLIATANQGSEATYESGFVIDKFPISRPNLTFSTLTVSNMSPEDSSIYLCSVEERGSGSSGAYGYTFGSGTRLTVV.

The chain combines TRBV5-5 with TRBJ2-3; 8 bases map to TRBD1. Per germline, CDR1 SGHKS and CDR2 YYEKEE (reference sequence). CDR3 size: 14 residues. With 2 bases clipped from V and 4 bases from J, the junction kept 3 bases outside the gene matches. The CDR3 DNA follows: TGTGCCAGCAGCTTCGCCAGGGGGCCAGATACGCAGTATTTT. Protein sequence: CASSFARGPDTQYF.

This clonotype was counted only a few times. The V call is TRBV3-1, the J call TRBJ1-1; D gene ambiguous. V lost 2 bases and J lost 2, with 6 bases in between. The CDR3 loop spans 13 amino acids. The germline CDR1 and CDR2 sequences are LGHDT and YNNKEL (reference sequence). CDR3 region: CASSQTINTEAFF. In DNA, the CDR3 is TGTGCCAGCAGCCAAACAATAAACACTGAAGCTTTCTTT.

This clonotype was picked up a small number of times. This chain links TRBV30 with TRBJ1-2; D possibly corresponds to TRBD1 (5 bases). The V gene lost 5 bases and the J gene lost 9 bases, with 16 bases spanning the gap. CDR1 is GTSNPN, CDR2 SVGIG, per germline (reference sequence). The CDR3 extends over 12 amino acids. The CDR3 sequence: CAWDRDPIRYTF. As DNA, the CDR3 is TGTGCCTGGGACAGAGATCCCATCCGCTACACCTTC.

This clonotype has a handful of counts. V and J are TRBV27 and TRBJ1-2; possible D gene TRBD1, 6 bases. The germline gives CDR1 MNHEY, CDR2 SMNVEV (reference sequence). V dropped 5 bases and J dropped 4 bases, with 23 bases sitting between them. The CDR3 is 17 residues long. The CDR3 spells CASSPRGTPVALYGYTF. As DNA, the CDR3 is TGTGCCAGCAGTCCCCGAGGGACACCGGTAGCCCTCTATGGCTACACCTTC.

The rearrangement uses TRBV7-3 and TRBJ2-2; the D gene is possibly TRBD2 (5 bases). V was pared by 5 bases and J by 8 bases, with 12 bases between. Germline assignment: CDR1 SGHTA and CDR2 FQGTGA. This CDR3 has 13 amino acids. As DNA, the CDR3 is TGTGCCAGCAGCCTCGATCGGGATGGGGAGCTGTTTTTT. Protein product: CASSLDRDGELFF.

A few counts support this clonotype. The V gene is TRBV4-1, the J gene TRBJ1-2; D is undetermined. With 0 bases removed from V and 5 bases from J, the gap between germline ends came to 25 bases. Germline loops: CDR1 MGHRA, CDR2 YSYEKL. CDR3 size: 19 residues. Here the CDR3 reads CASSQDLGSVTNFQYGYTF. As DNA, the CDR3 is TGCGCCAGCAGCCAAGATCTCGGCTCGGTGACAAACTTCCAGTATGGCTACACCTTC.

This clonotype has more than one count but fewer than ten. The CDR3 sequence is CASSPTRDSNYEQYF. The CDR3 bases are TGTGCCAGCAGCCCCACCCGGGACAGCAACTACGAGCAGTACTTC. The chain combines TRBV5-5 with TRBJ2-7; TRBD1 matches 7 bases. The CDR3 totals 15 residues. CDR1 SGHKS and CDR2 YYEKEE come from the germline V gene (reference sequence). With V trimmed by 4 bases and J by 3 bases, 10 bases remained unmatched.

The sample holds many counts of this clonotype. V gene TRBV5-6 combines with J gene TRBJ1-1; D is undetermined. The CDR3 contains 14 residues. The germline CDR1 and CDR2 sequences are SGHDT and YYEEEE. V dropped 0 bases and J dropped 1 base, with 7 bases sitting between them. The CDR3 DNA sequence: TGTGCCAGCAGCTTGGTCTACGGGAACACTGAAGCTTTCTTT. This translates into CASSLVYGNTEAFF.

This clonotype was detected only once. This chain connects TRBV16 to TRBJ2-5; D is possibly TRBD1 (5 bases). Trimming removed 2 bases at V and 1 base at J, with 8 bases between. This CDR3 contains 14 residues. Germline V gene lookup returns CDR1 KGHSY and CDR2 FQNENV. CDR3 residues: CASSQVTAQETQYF. The CDR3 region has the DNA TGTGCCAGCAGCCAAGTGACAGCCCAAGAGACCCAGTACTTC.

The V call is TRBV4-3, the J call TRBJ1-1, with a possible D match to TRBD1 (5 bases). Germline-derived CDR1 and CDR2 are LGHNA and YSLEER. The CDR3 runs 14 residues. Trimming pared 3 bases from V and 5 bases from J, leaving 13 bases between. CDR3 in DNA: TGCGCCAGCAGCCAGGGACGGTTGGGGACTGAAGCTTTCTTT. As protein: CASSQGRLGTEAFF.

This rearrangement joins TRBV6-1 to TRBJ2-2; D gene unclear. Germline-derived CDR1 and CDR2 are MNHNS and SASEGT. The germline V and J ends were trimmed by 6 bases and 6 bases, with 14 bases remaining between them. CDR3 length: 14 residues. This CDR3 is CASSPRSGPGELFF. CDR3 nucleotide sequence: TGTGCCAGCAGCCCCCGGTCCGGCCCCGGGGAGCTGTTTTTT.

V usage is TRBV5-1 and J usage is TRBJ2-4; 7 bases agree with TRBD2. CDR3 length: 14 amino acids. After removal of 1 base from V and 11 bases from J, the junction contained 9 bases not matched to a gene. The germline V gene has CDR1 SGHRS and CDR2 YFSETQ. The CDR3 bases are TGCGCCAGCAGCTTGTCTGCTAGCGGTGGGTTTCAGTACTTC. This gives the protein CASSLSASGGFQYF.

J is TRBJ2-3 and V is TRBV11-2; 7 positions agree with TRBD2. V gave up 5 bases and J gave up 5 bases; unmatched junction bases: 7. CDR1 and CDR2 (germline): SGHAT, FQNNGV. The CDR3 is 14 amino acids. The CDR3 region is CASSPREYGDTQYF. The CDR3 nucleotides read TGTGCCAGCAGCCCGCGGGAGTATGGAGATACGCAGTATTTT.

The gene calls are TRBV30 and TRBJ1-1; TRBD1 is a possible D gene (6 bases). Germline CDR1 and CDR2: GTSNPN and SVGIG (reference sequence). The V gene lost 3 bases and the J gene lost 0 bases, with 17 bases spanning the gap. The CDR3 loop spans 16 amino acids. The CDR3 protein is CAWRGGPSGLNTEAFF. The CDR3, as DNA: TGTGCCTGGAGGGGGGGGCCGAGTGGTCTGAACACTGAAGCTTTCTTT.

This clonotype was found a few times. The chain joins TRBV25-1 to TRBJ1-6; TRBD1 matches at 8 bases. The CDR3 runs 14 residues. J gave up 10 bases and V 1 base, and 3 bases lay outside the gene matches. The germline V gene has CDR1 MGHDK and CDR2 SYGVNS. The CDR3 is CASSELGTGSPLHF. In DNA, the CDR3 is TGTGCCAGCAGTGAATTGGGGACAGGATCACCCCTCCACTTT.

In this sample, this clonotype turned up once. The V and J genes are TRBV27 and TRBJ1-6; D might be TRBD1 (6 bases). The germline V and J ends were trimmed by 4 bases and 0 bases, with 16 bases remaining between them. In germline, CDR1 is MNHEY, CDR2 SMNVEV (reference sequence). The length of the CDR3 is 18 residues. As DNA, the CDR3 is TGTGCCAGCAGTTCCTCCAAGGACAGCAGCTCCTATAATTCACCCCTCCACTTT. Protein product: CASSSSKDSSSYNSPLHF.

The genes are TRBV27 and TRBJ2-1; 12 bases agree with TRBD2. V shed 4 bases, J shed 2 bases, and the junction held 9 bases outside the gene matches. The CDR3 covers 18 residues. The germline gives CDR1 MNHEY, CDR2 SMNVEV (reference sequence). The CDR3: CASSSRAGLAGTYNEQFF. CDR3 DNA sequence: TGTGCCAGCAGTTCACGAGCAGGACTAGCGGGAACCTACAATGAGCAGTTCTTC.

This clonotype appeared many times. V is TRBV29-1 and J is TRBJ2-2; 11 nucleotides agree with TRBD1. The V gene end was trimmed by 4 bases and the J gene end by 4 bases; junction bases not matched to a gene: 2. The V gene's germline CDR1 is SQVTM and CDR2 ANQGSEA. This CDR3 spans 14 amino acids. The chain's CDR3 is CSVGGTGGTGELFF. The CDR3 DNA is TGCAGCGTTGGTGGGACAGGGGGCACCGGGGAGCTGTTTTTT.